This entry lists 23 T cell receptor beta chains sequenced from one sample in a study of blood T cells in healthy people across ages. The authors ran a second PCR of about 6 to 11 cycles using a sample-barcoded 5' primer and a J-beta primer mix. One entry per CDR3 protein results from TCRdb running MiXCR on the 5' RACE reads. The sample consists of some 890,000 distinct CDR3 sequences, about 27% of them appearing once. The same specimen was also included in a second study, on T cells of mothers and their children.

Sequencing input: blood. The receptors stem from a middle-aged woman in good health.

The rearrangement links TRBV7-2 to TRBJ2-3; TRBD2 is a possible D gene (6 bases). Trimming removed 1 base at V and 2 bases at J, with 16 bases between. The CDR3 covers 17 residues. Germline CDR1 is SGHTA and CDR2 is FQGNSA. The DNA for the CDR3 is TGTGCCAGCAGCTTAGAAGCTAGCGAGGGAATCACAGATACGCAGTATTTT. The encoded protein is CASSLEASEGITDTQYF.

This clonotype came up many times. The J gene is TRBJ2-5, the V gene TRBV7-9, with unresolved D. Between the trimmed V and J ends, which lost 5 bases and 10 bases, there was a span of 11 bases. This CDR3 is 11 amino acids long. Germline CDR1 SEHNR, CDR2 FQNEAQ (reference sequence). The chain's CDR3 is CASSEDWNQYF. The CDR3 coding sequence is TGTGCCAGCAGCGAGGATTGGAACCAGTACTTC.

This clonotype was seen many times. The chain uses TRBV4-3 and TRBJ2-3; unclear D gene. The CDR3 has 14 residues. Looked up from germline, CDR1 is LGHNA and CDR2 is YSLEER. The ends were cut back, 0 bases at V and 4 bases at J, with 8 bases in the middle. The CDR3 region has the DNA TGCGCCAGCAGCCAAGAATCGGCTTCAGATACGCAGTATTTT. It is translated as CASSQESASDTQYF.

This clonotype was observed a handful of times. The rearrangement uses TRBV20-1 and TRBJ1-4; a weak D match, TRBD1 (6 bases). CDR1 DFQATT and CDR2 SNEGSKA come from the germline V gene (reference sequence). Trimming pared 3 bases from V and 8 bases from J, leaving 19 bases between. The CDR3 length is 15 residues. The CDR3 here is CSARITGLGREKLFF. In DNA form, the CDR3 reads TGCAGTGCTAGGATTACAGGGTTGGGAAGGGAAAAACTGTTTTTT.

The gene calls are TRBV20-1 and TRBJ1-5; D is unclear. V was pared by 0 bases and J by 5 bases, with 17 bases between. CDR3 length equals 16 residues. Germline V gene data show CDR1 as DFQATT and CDR2 as SNEGSKA (reference sequence). The CDR3 DNA reads as TGCAGTGCTAGAGATAGTACATCGATTAAGGATCAGCCCCAGCATTTT. Translated, it gives CSARDSTSIKDQPQHF.

This clonotype was detected a few times. V and J are TRBV29-1 and TRBJ2-4; D may correspond to TRBD1 or TRBD2 (5 bases each). Matching the DNA end better, TRBJ2-7 makes the J call doubtful. The CDR3 covers 13 residues. Germline-derived CDR1 and CDR2 are SQVTM and ANQGSEA. CDR3 nucleotides: TGCAGCGTTGAAGTCGGACCTGGGGGCGAGCAGTACTTC. Translation gives CSVEVGPGGEQYF.

This clonotype was seen ten or more times. This chain uses TRBV7-2 with TRBJ2-5; D is possibly TRBD2 (6 bases). This CDR3 region has 15 residues. Germline CDR1 SGHTA, CDR2 FQGNSA. Trimming cost V 2 bases and J 5 bases, with 15 bases left between them. The CDR3 nucleotides are TGTGCCAGCAGCTTATACGAGCCAGGGAGGGAGACCCAGTACTTC. As protein: CASSLYEPGRETQYF.

This clonotype was observed many times. V is TRBV9 and J is TRBJ2-7; D may be TRBD1 or TRBD2 (5 bases each). V gave up 0 bases and J gave up 7 bases, with 14 bases separating them. The CDR3 loop spans 14 amino acids. CDR1 and CDR2 from the germline V gene are SGDLS and YYNGEE. The DNA of the CDR3 is TGTGCCAGCAGCGTAGGGACCGGGGCTCGGGAGCAGTACTTC. It encodes CASSVGTGAREQYF.

The genes are TRBV28 and TRBJ1-5, with no clear D. The CDR3 runs 13 residues. Germline V gene lookup returns CDR1 MDHEN and CDR2 SYDVKM. Trimming shortened V by 5 bases and J by 3 bases, and 8 bases separated the two germline ends. The CDR3 DNA reads TGTGCCAGCAGTCAGGTACCCAATCAGCCCCAGCATTTT. Protein product: CASSQVPNQPQHF.

In its sample, this clonotype was seen a few times. The chain recombines TRBV4-3 with TRBJ1-1; possibly TRBD1 for D (6 bases). This CDR3 spans 13 amino acids. Trimming removed 5 bases from V and 4 bases from J, with 11 bases in between. Per the germline V gene, CDR1 is LGHNA and CDR2 is YSLEER. The CDR3 DNA sequence: TGCGCCAGCAGCACCAGGGGTCCCACTGAAGCTTTCTTT. Translating it yields CASSTRGPTEAFF.

The chain has TRBV5-5 and TRBJ2-1; 12 positions match TRBD2. V gave up 4 bases and J gave up 3 bases; unmatched junction bases: 2. The germline CDR1 and CDR2 sequences are SGHKS and YYEKEE (reference sequence). The CDR3 runs to 15 residues. The CDR3 bases are TGTGCCAGCAGCCTAGCGGGGGGGTGCTACAATGAGCAGTTCTTC. It translates to CASSLAGGCYNEQFF.

This clonotype has at least ten counts. The genes are TRBV7-8 and TRBJ2-7; no firm D call. Per the germline V gene, CDR1 is SGHVS and CDR2 is FQNEAQ. The CDR3 length is 13 residues. Trimming cost V 6 bases and J 0 bases, with 9 bases left between them. The chain's CDR3 is CASRTPHSYEQYF. The DNA of the CDR3 is TGTGCCAGCAGGACCCCCCACTCCTACGAGCAGTACTTC.

J is TRBJ1-2 and V is TRBV20-1, with D perhaps TRBD1 (6 bases). This CDR3 is 14 amino acids long. Germline V gene sequence: CDR1 DFQATT, CDR2 SNEGSKA (reference sequence). Trimming removed 3 bases at V and 8 bases at J, with 19 bases between. The CDR3 DNA is TGCAGTGCTAGCCAGACAGGAAGAGCGTCGGGCTACACCTTC. Its protein product is CSASQTGRASGYTF.

This clonotype has just one count. The rearrangement links TRBV2 to TRBJ1-6; 10 positions agree with TRBD1. V shed 5 bases, J shed 6 bases, and the junction held 7 bases outside the gene matches. Germline V gene lookup returns CDR1 SNHLY and CDR2 FYNNEI. The CDR3 length is 16 residues. The CDR3 sequence is CASSLGQGFANSPLHF. The CDR3 DNA sequence: TGTGCCAGCAGTTTGGGACAGGGGTTTGCTAATTCACCCCTCCACTTT. The whole variable domain, filled in from reference TRBV2 and TRBJ1-6, reads EPEVTQTPSHQVTQMGQEVILRCVPISNHLYFYWYRQILGQKVEFLVSFYNNEISEKSEIFDDQFSVERPDGSNFTLKIRSTKLEDSAMYFCASSLGQGFANSPLHFGNGTRLTVT.

This clonotype was seen a few times. The rearrangement uses TRBV7-2 and TRBJ2-3, with D perhaps matching TRBD1 (6 bases). Germline assignment: CDR1 SGHTA and CDR2 FQGNSA. The V gene lost 6 bases and the J gene lost 6 bases, with 25 bases spanning the gap. The CDR3 contains 17 residues. The CDR3 loop reads CASSGQFGARDTDTQYF. The DNA of the CDR3 is TGTGCCAGCAGTGGCCAATTCGGGGCGAGGGACACCGATACGCAGTATTTT.

Note on this clonotype: Possible read error: a much larger clone is one base away. This chain joins TRBV29-1 and TRBJ1-2; 10 bases line up with TRBD1. The CDR3 totals 14 residues. Germline assignment: CDR1 SQVTM and CDR2 ANQGSEA. CDR3 in amino acids: CSVSERDRGYGNTF. The CDR3 DNA is TGCAGCGTTTCGGAACGGGACAGGGGCTATGGCAACACCTTC.

V is TRBV28 and J is TRBJ2-3; D perhaps matches TRBD2 (5 bases). The CDR3 covers 14 residues. The V end was cut by 2 bases, the J end by 5 bases, with 11 bases between. The germline gives CDR1 MDHEN, CDR2 SYDVKM. CDR3 sequence (DNA): TGTGCCAGCAGTTTAGGCCCTCGGGGAGATACGCAGTATTTT. This gives the protein CASSLGPRGDTQYF.

This chain joins TRBV5-5 and TRBJ2-7; TRBD2 might be the D (5 bases). Trimming took off 0 bases at V and 5 bases at J, with 12 bases between the two ends. The CDR3 spans 14 residues. Germline CDR1 is SGHKS and CDR2 is YYEKEE (reference sequence). The CDR3 coding sequence is TGTGCCAGCAGCTTGGCCGGAGGATCGGACGAGCAGTACTTC. Its protein is CASSLAGGSDEQYF.

Comments on this clonotype: A much larger clonotype is one base distant, so this may be a read error. V is TRBV7-2 and J is TRBJ2-1; D gene ambiguous. Trimming removed 5 bases at V and 0 bases at J, with 17 bases between. Germline CDR1 and CDR2: SGHTA and FQGNSA. The CDR3 consists of 17 residues. The CDR3 DNA is TGTGCCAGCAGCCACTCCTGGGGTGGCCCCTCCTACAATGAGCAGTTCTTC. Translated: CASSHSWGGPSYNEQFF. The variable domain in full, with the rest retrieved from reference TRBV7-2 and TRBJ2-1, is GAGVSQSPSNKVTEKGKDVELRCDPISGHTALYWYRQSLGQGLEFLIYFQGNSAPDKSGLPSDRFSAERTGGSVSTLTIQRTQQEDSAVYLCASSHSWGGPSYNEQFFGPGTRLTVL.

This clonotype was seen a few times. The chain recombines TRBV20-1 with TRBJ1-2; no clear D gene. V gave up 6 bases and J gave up 1 base, with 9 bases separating them. Germline CDR1 and CDR2: DFQATT and SNEGSKA (reference sequence). The CDR3 spans 12 residues. Written as DNA, the CDR3 is TGCAGTGCGTCCCTGATTAACTATGGCTACACCTTC. Its translation: CSASLINYGYTF.

Only a few counts were recorded for this clonotype. Mismatch with germline at one junction end may stem from a read error. This rearrangement joins TRBV6-2 or TRBV6-3 to TRBJ2-4, with a possible D match to TRBD1 (6 bases). The CDR3 is made up of 16 amino acids. The germline CDR1 and CDR2 sequences are MNHEY and SVGEGT. CDR3: CACSRTGSIAKNIQYF. CDR3 bases: TGTGCCTGCAGTCGCACAGGGTCCATCGCCAAAAACATTCAGTACTTC.

The chain combines TRBV20-1 with TRBJ1-1; D may be TRBD1 (5 bases). Germline CDR1 DFQATT, CDR2 SNEGSKA (reference sequence). The CDR3 is 13 amino acids. Trimming removed 6 bases from V and 4 bases from J, with 15 bases in between. The CDR3 reads CSAPSAGGTEAFF. For the CDR3, the DNA is TGCAGTGCGCCCTCGGCGGGGGGCACTGAAGCTTTCTTT.

The chain joins TRBV6-4 to TRBJ1-6; the D gene is possibly TRBD1 (6 bases). The germline V and J ends were trimmed by 8 bases and 1 base, with 21 bases remaining between them. The CDR3 extends over 18 amino acids. In germline, CDR1 is MRHNA, CDR2 SNTAGT. The CDR3, as DNA: TGTGCCAGCGGGAGGATGGGACACGGTGGGTCCTATAATTCACCCCTCCACTTT. The encoded protein is CASGRMGHGGSYNSPLHF.